This TCR beta chain is drawn from a study of blood T cell repertoires in COVID-19. Germline V gene sequence: CDR1 MNHEY, CDR2 SVGAGI. Trimming cost V 7 bases and J 2 bases; bases outside gene matches: 7. The CDR3 runs to 15 residues. Method: immunoSEQ multiplex PCR; TCRdb's copy keeps in-frame clones and lacks some. The repertoire holds hundreds of thousands of clones, 83% seen once, with 4.8% in the top ten. Sequencing was done on a sample of PBMCs or T cells enriched from blood (not recorded which). The TCR sequence derives from a woman aged 45 to 65 who had been exposed to COVID-19. The chain recombines TRBV6-5 with TRBJ2-7; 11 bases fit TRBD1. This CDR3 is CASTRTGGEPYEQYF. DNA for the CDR3: TGTGCCAGCACCCGGACAGGGGGCGAGCCCTACGAGCAGTACTTC.